The text below deals with one TCR beta chain. The CDR3 sequence is 17 residues long. Germline values: CDR1 LNHDA, CDR2 SQIVND (reference sequence). V gave up 4 bases and J gave up 2 bases; unmatched junction bases: 10. This specimen comes from a study of blood T cell repertoires in COVID-19. Overall study context: Spain, Italy and the United States supplied samples that represented acute and convalescent COVID-19. From T cells, B-cell-depleted T cells, or PBMCs came the material, which was cDNA or gDNA.

In the authors' methods: For nucleated cells, counts were estimated from reference gene primer amplification. TCRdb keeps only in-frame clones here, not all; method: immunoSEQ multiplex PCR. V and J calls plus clone size are reproduced from that table; the DNA served to infer D and trimming. The sample lists 100,000 to 120,000 clones, around nine tenths seen once, with more than 4.5% in the top ten. J is TRBJ1-4 and V is TRBV19, with 7 bases that match TRBD1. The specimen sequenced was peripheral blood. The receptor comes from a human donor in a cohort sampled during active COVID-19. Written as DNA, the CDR3 is TGTGCCAGTAGTACTCAAGGGGGCAGTTTTACTAATGAAAAACTGTTTTTT. The encoded protein is CASSTQGGSFTNEKLFF.